This T cell receptor beta chain was identified in a study of blood T cells in healthy people across ages. This clonotype was detected only a few times. Germline lookup yields CDR1 MNHEY and CDR2 SVGAGI. CDR3 size: 12 residues. Trimming took 5 bases from V and 6 from J; bases not matched to a gene: 4. A J-beta primer mix and a sample-barcoded 5' primer were used in a second PCR of roughly 6 to 11 cycles. TCRdb processed the 5' RACE reads anew with MiXCR; each CDR3 protein has one entry. This sample yields approximately 820,000 distinct CDR3 sequences, of which 40% to 50% are seen a single time; around 21% belongs to the top ten.

The rearrangement joins TRBV6-5 to TRBJ2-7; TRBD1 agrees at 7 bases. Sequencing was carried out using blood. The source is a man in his 60s in good health. CDR3 sequence reads: CASSPGGREQYF. The CDR3 coding sequence is TGTGCCAGCAGTCCAGGGGGACGCGAGCAGTACTTC.